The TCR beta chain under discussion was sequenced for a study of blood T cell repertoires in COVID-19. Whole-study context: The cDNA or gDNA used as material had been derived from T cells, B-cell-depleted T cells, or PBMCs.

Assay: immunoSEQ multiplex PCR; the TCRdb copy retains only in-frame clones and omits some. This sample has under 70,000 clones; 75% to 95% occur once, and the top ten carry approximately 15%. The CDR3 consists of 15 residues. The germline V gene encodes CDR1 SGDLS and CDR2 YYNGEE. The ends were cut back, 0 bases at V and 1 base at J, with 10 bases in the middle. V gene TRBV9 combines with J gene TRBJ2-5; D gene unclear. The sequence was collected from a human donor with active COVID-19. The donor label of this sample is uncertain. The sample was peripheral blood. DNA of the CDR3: TGTGCCAGCAGCGTAGCTCTAAGCATCCAAGAGACCCAGTACTTC. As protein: CASSVALSIQETQYF. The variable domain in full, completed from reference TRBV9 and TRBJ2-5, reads DSGVTQTPKHLITATGQRVTLRCSPRSGDLSVYWYQQSLDQGLQFLIQYYNGEERAKGNILERFSAQQFPDLHSELNLSSLELGDSALYFCASSVALSIQETQYFGPGTRLLVL.